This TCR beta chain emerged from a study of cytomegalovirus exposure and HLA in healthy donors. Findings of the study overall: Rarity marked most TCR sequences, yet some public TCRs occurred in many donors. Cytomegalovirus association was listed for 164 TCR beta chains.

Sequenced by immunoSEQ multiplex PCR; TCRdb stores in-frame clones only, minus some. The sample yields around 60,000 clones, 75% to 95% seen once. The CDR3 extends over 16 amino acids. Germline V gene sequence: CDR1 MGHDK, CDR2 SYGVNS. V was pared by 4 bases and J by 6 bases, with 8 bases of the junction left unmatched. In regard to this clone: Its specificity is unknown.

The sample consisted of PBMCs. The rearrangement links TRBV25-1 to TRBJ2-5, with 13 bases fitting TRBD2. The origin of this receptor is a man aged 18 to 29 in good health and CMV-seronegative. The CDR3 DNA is TGTGCCAGCAGTGGCGGACTAGCGGGAGTTGGGAAGACCCAGTACTTC. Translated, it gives CASSGGLAGVGKTQYF.